This T cell receptor beta chain came from a study of T cell responses to AZD1222 COVID-19 vaccine. Produced via immunoSEQ multiplex PCR; TCRdb's table is partial and in-frame only. The data hold 110,000 to 150,000 clones, with approximately 92% observed a single time. For this clone: Its matching antigen is unknown.

CDR1 and CDR2 from the germline V gene are LNHDA and SQIVND (reference sequence). The trim removed 5 bases at V and 2 bases at J, leaving 8 bases unmatched. CDR3 length equals 16 residues. Notes on the study in general: The donors showed a predominance of white British ancestry and of females, with possible underestimation of clonal diversity.

Doses given second, at about 4 or about 12 weeks, were pooled. Sequenced here: peripheral blood, sampled 28 days after the second AZD1222 dose. V is TRBV19 and J is TRBJ2-5, with 10 positions matching TRBD1. The receptor comes from an adult who received the AZD1222 COVID-19 vaccine. CDR3 region: CASSSWDRGGQETQYF. CDR3 DNA sequence: TGTGCCAGTAGTTCCTGGGACAGGGGCGGGCAAGAGACCCAGTACTTC. Complete variable domain (other parts from reference TRBV19 and TRBJ2-5): DGGITQSPKYLFRKEGQNVTLSCEQNLNHDAMYWYRQDPGQGLRLIYYSQIVNDFQKGDIAEGYSVSREKKESFPLTVTSAQKNPTAFYLCASSSWDRGGQETQYFGPGTRLLVL.